This is a list of T cell receptor beta chains from one sample in a study of blood T cell repertoires in COVID-19. TCRdb keeps only in-frame clones here, not all; method: immunoSEQ multiplex PCR. The table lists around 60,000 clones, about 84% of them singletons. The source material was peripheral blood. The receptors come from a man in his sixties with acute or convalescent COVID-19. CDR3s include the opening cysteine and the closing phenylalanine or tryptophan. A D gene is named only where the DNA matches it firmly. Clone size appears in some rows only: once, few, many, or a class for an expanded clone.

size	V	J	D	DNA	CDR3
.	TRBV7-9	TRBJ2-6	.	TGTGCCAGCAGCTTAGTAGTGTCCGGCTCTGGGGCCAACGTCCTGACTTTC	CASSLVVSGSGANVLTF
.	TRBV21-1	TRBJ1-1	.	TGTGCCAGCACCCAGTGGACGAGGGCAGCTTTCTTT	CASTQWTRAAFF
.	TRBV4-1	TRBJ2-7	TRBD2	TGCGCCAGCAGCCAAGGAAAACTAGCGGGGGGTTCCTCCTACGAGCAGTACTTC	CASSQGKLAGGSSYEQYF
.	TRBV30	TRBJ1-4	TRBD1	TGTGCCTACGGGACAGGGTTTGAAAAACTGTTTTTT	CAYGTGFEKLFF
.	TRBV5-1	TRBJ2-2	.	TGCGCCAGCAGCGGATCTAGCTCCCCGAACACCGGGGAGCTGTTTTTT	CASSGSSSPNTGELFF
.	TRBV28	TRBJ1-2	.	TGTGCCAGCAGTGGGCAGGGCTTCTATGGCTACACCTTC	CASSGQGFYGYTF
.	TRBV6-5	TRBJ1-2	TRBD1	TGTGCCAGCAGCCCGCCGGGACAGTATGACGGCTACACCTTC	CASSPPGQYDGYTF
few	TRBV5-8	TRBJ1-2	.	TGTGCCAGCAGCTTGGAAGCTACAAGAGGTTATGGCTACACCTTC	CASSLEATRGYGYTF
.	TRBV7-3	TRBJ1-1	.	TGTGCCAGCAGCTTAAGCGCAGGGGTGAACACTGAAGCTTTCTTT	CASSLSAGVNTEAFF
.	TRBV2	TRBJ1-1	TRBD1	TGTGCCAGCAGGGACAGGGGGCGGGACACTGAAGCTTTCTTT	CASRDRGRDTEAFF
.	TRBV5-1	TRBJ2-5	.	TGCGCCAGCACCCTTGGTCCCCCCGGCGGGGCAGAGACCCAGTACTTC	CASTLGPPGGAETQYF